Presented here are 21 T cell receptor beta chains from one specimen sequenced in a study of identical twins. TCRdb reprocessed the 5' RACE reads via MiXCR and lists one record per CDR3 protein. The sample consists of fewer than 350,000 distinct CDR3 sequences, roughly 8.6% of them appearing once. This sample also belongs to another study, concerning yellow fever vaccine responses in identical twins.

The sample taken for sequencing was memory (CD45RO+) T cells sorted from blood. All receptors come from a woman in her late teens or twenties in good health.

This clonotype was observed many times. One junction end disagrees with the germline gene, perhaps due to a read error. The chain combines TRBV7-6 with TRBJ2-6, with TRBD1 identical over 7 bases. Germline V gene data show CDR1 as SGHVS and CDR2 as FNYEAQ. The CDR3 contains 13 residues. The DNA of the CDR3 is TGTGCCAGCAGCGTAGGGACAGTTGGAATGATGGCTTTC. Translated, it gives CASSVGTVGMMAF. The entire variable domain, with the rest obtained from reference TRBV7-6 and TRBJ2-6, is as follows: GAGVSQSPRYKVTKRGQDVALRCDPISGHVSLYWYRQALGQGPEFLTYFNYEAQQDKSGLPNDRFSAERPEGSISTLTIQRTEQRDSAMYRCASSVGTVGMMAFGAGSRLTVL.

In this sample, this clonotype turned up once. The rearrangement uses TRBV11-2 and TRBJ1-1; D uncertain. Germline CDR1 SGHAT, CDR2 FQNNGV. Between the trimmed V and J ends, which lost 5 bases and 1 base, there was a span of 17 bases. This CDR3 comprises 16 residues. The CDR3 is CASSPLWWGANTEAFF. The CDR3 DNA reads as TGTGCCAGCAGCCCGCTCTGGTGGGGAGCGAACACTGAAGCTTTCTTT.

The gene calls are TRBV7-6 and TRBJ2-5; maybe TRBD1 (5 bases). Germline CDR1 is SGHVS and CDR2 is FNYEAQ. Trimming cost V 2 bases and J 5 bases, with 12 bases left between them. The CDR3 has 14 amino acids. The CDR3 here is CASSLFVGRETQYF. The DNA of the CDR3 is TGTGCCAGCAGCTTATTTGTGGGGCGCGAGACCCAGTACTTC.

This clonotype occurred a few times. The V gene is TRBV20-1, the J gene TRBJ1-6, with TRBD1 identical over 7 bases. The CDR3 is 15 residues long. Germline V lookup: CDR1 DFQATT, CDR2 SNEGSKA (reference sequence). V shed 6 bases and J 7 bases; nucleotides not matched to a gene: 12. CDR3 DNA sequence: TGCAGTGCCCCATGGACAGGAATCCTCAATTCACCCCTCCACTTT. Protein: CSAPWTGILNSPLHF.

This clonotype showed up many times. The chain employs TRBV6-1 and TRBJ2-7, with 7 bases that match TRBD1. CDR1 MNHNS and CDR2 SASEGT come from the germline V gene. The CDR3 has 13 amino acids. V was clipped by 6 bases and J by 2 bases; unmatched bases: 4. CDR3 in DNA: TGTGCCAGCAGGAGAGACAGGGCCTACGAGCAGTACTTC. Residues: CASRRDRAYEQYF.

This clonotype was seen only a few times. The chain uses TRBV20-1 and TRBJ1-2; 7 bases align to TRBD1. With 6 bases clipped from V and 3 bases from J, the junction kept 4 bases outside the gene matches. This CDR3 comprises 12 residues. Germline V lookup: CDR1 DFQATT, CDR2 SNEGSKA (reference sequence). CDR3 loop: CSAAGQDYGYTF. In DNA, the CDR3 is TGCAGTGCCGCCGGACAGGACTATGGCTACACCTTC.

This clonotype was seen more than once but under ten times. The chain is built from TRBV10-1 and TRBJ2-1, with D maybe TRBD2 (7 bases). The CDR3 length is 15 residues. V dropped 0 bases and J dropped 7 bases, with 13 bases sitting between them. Germline V lookup: CDR1 WNHNN, CDR2 SYGVQD (reference sequence). The CDR3: CASSESGGARNEQFF. In DNA form, the CDR3 reads TGCGCCAGCAGTGAGTCGGGGGGGGCGCGAAATGAGCAGTTCTTC.

The chain couples TRBV5-1 to TRBJ1-2, with unresolved D. The CDR3 extends over 13 amino acids. Germline V gene sequence: CDR1 SGHRS, CDR2 YFSETQ. The V and J ends lost 4 bases and 2 bases respectively, with 9 bases between them. The CDR3 nucleotides are TGCGCCAGCAGCCGAGGCGAAAACTATGGCTACACCTTC. It translates to CASSRGENYGYTF.

Concerning this clonotype itself: Since a much larger clone is just one base distant, this may be a read error. This chain connects TRBV20-1 to TRBJ2-7, with 8 bases matching TRBD1. This CDR3 comprises 16 residues. In germline, CDR1 is DFQATT, CDR2 SNEGSKA (reference sequence). The CDR3 DNA reads TGCTGTGCTATCGACACAGGGGGTTCGCAAACCTACGAGCAGTACTTC. This gives the protein CCAIDTGGSQTYEQYF.

This clonotype was seen repeatedly, ten times or more. This sequence joins TRBV12-3 or TRBV12-4 and TRBJ2-3; 7 nucleotides align to TRBD1. The length of the CDR3 is 15 residues. V lost 6 bases and J lost 2; bases outside the gene matches: 8. The CDR3 DNA reads as TGTGCCAGCAGCCTAACGGGACAGAACACAGATACGCAGTATTTT. It yields the protein CASSLTGQNTDTQYF.

This clonotype was seen ten or more times. V usage is TRBV25-1 and J usage is TRBJ2-7; no clear D gene. V was shortened by 4 bases and J by 3 bases, with 13 bases between the two germline ends. This CDR3 contains 14 residues. Germline assignment: CDR1 MGHDK and CDR2 SYGVNS. The CDR3 DNA reads as TGTGCCAGCAGTGCACAAATACCCTTCTACGAGCAGTACTTC. Amino acid sequence: CASSAQIPFYEQYF.

Ten or more counts support this clonotype. The V call is TRBV12-3 or TRBV12-4, the J call TRBJ1-2, with 8 bases matching TRBD1. V trimming: 7 bases; J trimming: 4 bases; junction bases outside the gene matches: 5. The CDR3 loop spans 13 amino acids. Here the CDR3 DNA reads TGTGCCAGCACGACAGGGGCCCTCTATGGCTACACCTTC. Encoded protein: CASTTGALYGYTF.

V and J are TRBV11-3 and TRBJ2-3; D is undetermined. Germline V gene data show CDR1 as SGHNT and CDR2 as YENEEA. V was shortened by 1 base and J by 5 bases, with 4 bases between the two germline ends. The CDR3 totals 12 residues. CDR3 protein: CASSLGLDTQYF. The CDR3 region has the DNA TGTGCCAGCAGCTTAGGGCTAGATACGCAGTATTTT.

The V call is TRBV4-1, the J call TRBJ2-1, with no clear D. Germline V gene data show CDR1 as MGHRA and CDR2 as YSYEKL. The V and J ends lost 2 bases and 5 bases respectively, with 7 bases between them. This CDR3 contains 13 residues. The CDR3 loop is CASSQLANNEQFF. CDR3 sequence (DNA): TGCGCCAGCAGCCAACTCGCAAACAATGAGCAGTTCTTC.

J is TRBJ2-3 and V is TRBV7-2; TRBD1 is a possible D gene (7 bases). The CDR3 sequence is 16 residues long. Germline assignment: CDR1 SGHTA and CDR2 FQGNSA. Trimming cost V 6 bases and J 3 bases, with 19 bases left between them. The CDR3 DNA reads TGTGCCAGCAGGAGGAACAGGGGAGGTTGGACAGATACGCAGTATTTT. Amino acid sequence: CASRRNRGGWTDTQYF.

The chain joins TRBV23-1 to TRBJ2-7, with D possibly TRBD1 on 6 matching bases. TRBV23-1 has ORF status, its function being uncertain. V was shortened by 3 bases and J by 2 bases, with 14 bases between the two germline ends. The CDR3 is 15 amino acids. In DNA, the CDR3 is TGCGCCAGCAGTCACAGGCAGGGGAAAACCTACGAGCAGTACGTC. Translated: CASSHRQGKTYEQYV.

A few counts support this clonotype. The gene calls are TRBV3-1 and TRBJ1-2, with TRBD1 identical over 7 bases. This CDR3 is 15 amino acids long. Looked up from germline, CDR1 is LGHDT and CDR2 is YNNKEL (reference sequence). V shed 3 bases, J shed 0 bases, and the junction held 4 bases outside the gene matches. CDR3 amino acids: CASSHQDRSNYGYTF. The CDR3 DNA sequence: TGTGCCAGCAGCCACCAGGACAGGTCTAACTATGGCTACACCTTC.

The chain uses TRBV12-3 or TRBV12-4 and TRBJ2-2; D might be TRBD1 or TRBD2, each matching 5 bases. V was clipped by 4 bases and J by 4 bases, with 13 bases between them. This CDR3 spans 15 amino acids. DNA for the CDR3: TGTGCCAGCAGTTCCCTTCGGGGCGTCACCGGGGAGCTGTTTTTT. Translation gives CASSSLRGVTGELFF.

This clonotype was picked up many times. V and J are TRBV7-2 and TRBJ2-1; D gene ambiguous. This CDR3 region has 14 residues. The germline V gene has CDR1 SGHTA and CDR2 FQGNSA. V was trimmed by 5 bases and J by 3 bases, leaving 11 bases between them. In DNA, the CDR3 is TGTGCCAGCAGCCCCAGCCAGAGCTACAATGAGCAGTTCTTC. It yields the protein CASSPSQSYNEQFF.

This clonotype was counted ten times or more. The chain joins TRBV7-9 to TRBJ1-4; TRBD1 matches at 8 bases. This CDR3 spans 16 amino acids. After removal of 7 bases from V and 2 bases from J, the junction contained 9 bases not matched to a gene. Germline-derived CDR1 and CDR2 are SEHNR and FQNEAQ (reference sequence). CDR3 in DNA: TGTGCCAGCACCCGCCTCGGACAGGGTACTAATGAAAAACTGTTTTTT. This codes for CASTRLGQGTNEKLFF.

This clonotype has at least ten counts. CDR3 region: CASSPGQGQRRGYTF. The CDR3 bases are TGTGCCAGCAGCCCGGGACAGGGACAACGCCGCGGCTACACCTTC. V is TRBV5-6 and J is TRBJ1-2; 9 bases line up with TRBD1. Unmatched junction bases numbered 12, after V lost 4 bases and J lost 8 bases. The CDR3 has 15 amino acids. From germline, CDR1 is SGHDT and CDR2 YYEEEE. The whole variable domain, remainder taken from reference TRBV5-6 and TRBJ1-2, is DAGVTQSPTHLIKTRGQQVTLRCSPKSGHDTVSWYQQALGQGPQFIFQYYEEEERQRGNFPDRFSGHQFPNYSSELNVNALLLGDSALYLCASSPGQGQRRGYTFGSGTRLTVV.